One sample yielded the 27 T cell receptor beta chains listed below, sequenced in a study of T-cell reconstitution after alpha-beta-depleted transplantation in children (dated by TCRdb to 2016 to 2018). Library preparation used PCR. Sequencing relied on an Illumina HiSeq 2500. To normalize quantification of the TCRbeta repertoire, the TCR libraries were built with molecular barcoding that relied on unique molecular identifiers. TCRdb trimmed the raw reads at Q25, called clones with MiXCR and kept productive beta chains. Here each entry gathers all rows of one CDR3 protein and keeps the most common genes and DNA. The sample contains around 200,000 distinct CDR3 sequences, approximately 19% of them found a single time. Clones ranked in the top ten supply around two fifths of the sample. The sample's treatment or condition label, in plain terms: allogeneic hematopoietic cell transplantation with graft depleted of TCRalphabeta T cells and CD19 B cells.

Sequencing was performed on PBMCs, mostly from graft donor cells, taken 360 days after TCRalphabeta/CD19-depleted stem cell transplant. These receptor sequences come from a male patient aged 2-9 years who had a stem cell transplant for acute lymphoblastic leukemia, so the T cells may come from the graft donor.

This clonotype was seen a few times. This chain uses TRBV5-4 with TRBJ2-7; D is uncertain. The CDR3 has 12 residues. The germline V and J ends were trimmed by 3 bases and 0 bases, with 4 bases remaining between them. Germline V gene lookup returns CDR1 SGHNT and CDR2 YYREEE (reference sequence). The CDR3 bases are TGTGCCAGCAGCTCCATCTCCTACGAGCAGTACTTC. Amino acid sequence: CASSSISYEQYF.

V usage is TRBV30 and J usage is TRBJ2-2; D unresolved. The germline CDR1 and CDR2 sequences are GTSNPN and SVGIG (reference sequence). The CDR3 contains 12 residues. V was shortened by 0 bases and J by 4 bases, with 3 bases between the two germline ends. The CDR3 coding sequence is TGTGCCTGGAGTGTAAGCACCGGGGAGCTGTTTTTT. It is translated as CAWSVSTGELFF.

This clonotype has at least ten counts. The chain is built from TRBV12-3 or TRBV12-4 and TRBJ1-4; D unclear. The CDR3 is 11 residues long. V was cut by 6 bases and J by 14 bases, with 13 bases left in between. The DNA of the CDR3 is TGTGCCAGCAGCAGGAGCGGGCCTCTGTTTTTT. This translates into CASSRSGPLFF.

This chain links TRBV5-2 with TRBJ2-7; the listed D gene, TRBD2, was not tested against the DNA. TRBV5-2 is a listed pseudogene. This CDR3 contains 14 residues. The CDR3 DNA reads as TGTGCCAGGGGCCCCGTGCGCAGCTCCTACGAGCAGTACTTC. It yields the protein CARGPVRSSYEQYF.

This sequence joins TRBV14 and TRBJ2-2; D not resolved. The V end lost 0 bases, the J end lost 6 bases, and 8 bases lay between the germline ends. CDR3 length: 14 amino acids. Germline CDR1 is SGHDN and CDR2 is FVKESK. CDR3 in DNA: TGTGCCAGCAGCCAAGATCTTGCGGCCGGGGAGCTGTTTTTT. Translated, it gives CASSQDLAAGELFF.

The chain recombines TRBV10-3 with TRBJ2-7; D gene unclear. V was pared by 0 bases and J by 4 bases, with 13 bases between. Germline-derived CDR1 and CDR2 are ENHRY and SYGVKD. CDR3 size: 15 residues. In DNA, the CDR3 is TGTGCCATCAGTGAGTCGAAAGGGTTCCCTTACGAGCAGTACTTC. This codes for CAISESKGFPYEQYF.

The gene calls are TRBV10-3 and TRBJ1-4, with a possible D match to TRBD1 (6 bases). Trimming pared 2 bases from V and 8 bases from J, leaving 12 bases between. The CDR3 has 14 residues. Germline-derived CDR1 and CDR2 are ENHRY and SYGVKD. The CDR3 reads CAISEEGGGEKLFF. The CDR3 nucleotides read TGTGCCATCAGTGAGGAGGGCGGGGGCGAAAAACTGTTTTTT.

This clonotype was seen a few times. V is TRBV25-1 and J is TRBJ2-2; TRBD2 is a possible D gene (6 bases). V was pared by 4 bases and J by 3 bases, with 12 bases between. This CDR3 comprises 15 residues. CDR1 is MGHDK and CDR2 is SYGVNS in the germline V gene. The chain's CDR3 is CASSGRDGHTGELFF. The DNA of the CDR3 is TGTGCCAGCAGTGGGCGGGACGGACACACCGGGGAGCTGTTTTTT.

This clonotype was seen just once. The rearrangement joins TRBV25-1 to TRBJ2-5; 9 positions agree with TRBD2. The CDR3 has 19 amino acids. Losses at the gene ends were 1 base for V and 3 bases for J; bases not matched to a gene: 15. CDR1 MGHDK and CDR2 SYGVNS come from the germline V gene. CDR3 DNA: TGTGCCAGCAGTGAATCCCCTGAAGCGGGAGGACTAGGGGAAGAGACCCAGTACTTC. Translated: CASSESPEAGGLGEETQYF.

The V and J genes are TRBV12-3 or TRBV12-4 and TRBJ2-5, with 9 nucleotides matching TRBD2. This CDR3 has 14 amino acids. The trim removed 0 bases at V and 4 bases at J, leaving 0 bases unmatched. The CDR3 sequence: CASSLASGGETQYF. The CDR3 DNA reads TGTGCCAGCAGTTTAGCTAGCGGGGGAGAGACCCAGTACTTC.

In this sample, this clonotype turned up a few times. This sequence joins TRBV12-3 or TRBV12-4 and TRBJ1-2; D remains ambiguous. V lost 3 bases to trimming and J lost 0 bases, with 8 bases between them. The CDR3 covers 14 residues. CDR3 coding DNA: TGTGCCAGCAGTTTCGGCGGGGCTAACTATGGCTACACCTTC. It specifies CASSFGGANYGYTF.

This clonotype was observed a handful of times. The chain has TRBV29-1 and TRBJ2-2; D might be TRBD2 (5 bases). The V and J ends lost 0 bases and 2 bases respectively, with 19 bases between them. Per the germline V gene, CDR1 is SQVTM and CDR2 is ANQGSEA. The CDR3 totals 18 residues. The CDR3 sequence: CSVEDRLGSEPNTGELFF. Here the CDR3 DNA reads TGCAGCGTTGAAGATCGGTTGGGGAGCGAACCTAACACCGGGGAGCTGTTTTTT.

The V gene is TRBV11-2, the J gene TRBJ1-4, with D perhaps TRBD1 (6 bases). Germline V gene data show CDR1 as SGHAT and CDR2 as FQNNGV. This CDR3 has 15 residues. V lost 5 bases and J 5 bases, leaving 15 bases between the germline ends. CDR3 sequence (DNA): TGTGCCAGCAGCCGGTGGACAGACTTAAATGAAAAACTGTTTTTT. This encodes CASSRWTDLNEKLFF.

This clonotype was counted many times. This chain links TRBV7-2 with TRBJ2-3, with D tentatively TRBD2 (7 bases). Germline V gene sequence: CDR1 SGHTA, CDR2 FQGNSA. The CDR3 consists of 19 residues. The V gene lost 0 bases and the J gene lost 3 bases, with 22 bases spanning the gap. DNA of the CDR3: TGTGCCAGCAGCTTAGCGCTAAGGGGGGGGTTAGGGGGTACAGATACGCAGTATTTT. Its translation: CASSLALRGGLGGTDTQYF.

This clonotype was counted between two and nine times. V usage is TRBV5-1 and J usage is TRBJ2-7; TRBD2 matches at 7 bases. This CDR3 is 12 amino acids long. V gave up 4 bases and J gave up 6 bases; unmatched junction bases: 4. CDR1 and CDR2 (germline): SGHRS, YFSETQ. The CDR3: CASSPSGAEQYF. In DNA, the CDR3 is TGCGCCAGCAGCCCCAGCGGGGCCGAGCAGTACTTC.

This clonotype was seen a handful of times. The chain uses TRBV12-3 or TRBV12-4 and TRBJ1-1; possible D gene TRBD1, 6 bases. CDR3 length: 15 residues. V lost 5 bases, J lost 5 bases, and 18 bases lay in between. The CDR3 DNA reads as TGTGCCAGCAGTCTCGCCCCGGACAGAGGGACTGAAGCTTTCTTT. Translation: CASSLAPDRGTEAFF.

The sample holds a few counts of this clonotype. The V call is TRBV9, the J call TRBJ2-2; D uncertain. CDR3 size: 11 residues. The V gene's germline CDR1 is SGDLS and CDR2 YYNGEE. The germline V and J ends were trimmed by 3 bases and 6 bases, with 3 bases remaining between them. The CDR3 DNA reads as TGTGCCAGCAGCGAGCCCGGGGAGCTGTTTTTT. Its protein product is CASSEPGELFF. Looking up the rest from reference TRBV9 and TRBJ2-2 gives the full variable domain: DSGVTQTPKHLITATGQRVTLRCSPRSGDLSVYWYQQSLDQGLQFLIQYYNGEERAKGNILERFSAQQFPDLHSELNLSSLELGDSALYFCASSEPGELFFGEGSRLTVL.

This clonotype turned up a few times. This chain joins TRBV18 and TRBJ1-5; no firm D call. The CDR3 contains 15 residues. The germline V gene encodes CDR1 KGHSH and CDR2 LQKENI. V lost 8 bases and J lost 5, with 19 bases in between. The CDR3 DNA reads TGTGCCAGCGCGCGCCAGAGGGATAAGCATCAGCCCCAGCATTTT. Encoded protein: CASARQRDKHQPQHF.

This chain links TRBV6-2 or TRBV6-3 with TRBJ2-1, with D possibly matching TRBD1 (6 bases). CDR1 MNHEY and CDR2 SVGEGT come from the germline V gene. Trimming left V 0 bases short and J 4 bases short, with 13 bases between. CDR3 length: 16 amino acids. CDR3 amino acids: CASSYSGGRGYNEQFF. The CDR3 nucleotides read TGTGCCAGCAGTTACTCCGGTGGCAGGGGATACAATGAGCAGTTCTTC.

This clonotype was observed a few times. The rearrangement links TRBV18 to TRBJ2-7; D is uncertain. Germline V gene lookup returns CDR1 KGHSH and CDR2 LQKENI. This CDR3 spans 14 amino acids. Trimming took off 0 bases at V and 4 bases at J, with 10 bases between the two ends. The CDR3, as DNA: TGTGCCAGCTCACCACCGATAAGGCTATACGAGCAGTACTTC. It is translated as CASSPPIRLYEQYF.

This clonotype was counted between two and nine times. The V and J genes are TRBV20-1 and TRBJ2-1; no definite D call. V dropped 6 bases and J dropped 7 bases, with 19 bases sitting between them. The CDR3 sequence is 14 residues long. Germline V gene lookup returns CDR1 DFQATT and CDR2 SNEGSKA (reference sequence). Here the CDR3 DNA reads TGCAGTGCCCCCTTAGAAAGGTTATGGAATGAGCAGTTCTTC. Translating it yields CSAPLERLWNEQFF.

This clonotype was detected a few times. J is TRBJ2-1 and V is TRBV29-1, with D unclear. V lost 1 base to trimming and J lost 3 bases, with 16 bases between them. The germline CDR1 and CDR2 sequences are SQVTM and ANQGSEA. The CDR3 length is 16 residues. The CDR3 loop reads CSVEGTLTPNYNEQFF. The CDR3 nucleotides read TGCAGCGTTGAAGGAACACTCACTCCAAACTACAATGAGCAGTTCTTC.

This CDR3 reads CASISGRTTTNYGYTF. The CDR3 DNA reads TGTGCCAGTATATCCGGTCGGACCACTACTAACTATGGCTACACCTTC. V is TRBV6-2 or TRBV6-3 and J is TRBJ1-2; no clear D gene. The CDR3 has 16 amino acids. Looked up from germline, CDR1 is MNHEY and CDR2 is SVGEGT. Between the trimmed V and J ends, which lost 9 bases and 0 bases, there was a span of 20 bases.

Only a few counts were recorded for this clonotype. J is TRBJ2-7 and V is TRBV5-1; no clear D. The CDR3 has 13 amino acids. Trimming stripped 1 base from V and 6 bases from J, with 11 bases between. The germline V gene has CDR1 SGHRS and CDR2 YFSETQ. The CDR3 region has the DNA TGCGCCAGCAGCTTGATTAACCCGGGCGAGCAGTACTTC. Its protein is CASSLINPGEQYF. The full variable domain, completed using reference TRBV5-1 and TRBJ2-7, is KAGVTQTPRYLIKTRGQQVTLSCSPISGHRSVSWYQQTPGQGLQFLFEYFSETQRNKGNFPGRFSGRQFSNSRSEMNVSTLELGDSALYLCASSLINPGEQYFGPGTRLTVT.

Only a few counts were recorded for this clonotype. The chain is built from TRBV3-1 and TRBJ2-5; D uncertain. Germline assignment: CDR1 LGHDT and CDR2 YNNKEL (reference sequence). The CDR3 sequence is 14 residues long. The germline V and J ends were trimmed by 8 bases and 5 bases, with 18 bases remaining between them. The CDR3 protein is CASAPVVTVETQYF. In DNA form, the CDR3 reads TGTGCCAGCGCTCCAGTCGTAACCGTGGAGACCCAGTACTTC.

V usage is TRBV5-1 and J usage is TRBJ2-1; D is undetermined. This CDR3 is built from 12 residues. V shed 5 bases and J shed 9 bases, with 12 bases lying between them. Germline V gene sequence: CDR1 SGHRS, CDR2 YFSETQ. This CDR3 reads CASSLPSPEQFF. The DNA of the CDR3 is TGCGCCAGCAGTCTCCCATCCCCTGAGCAGTTCTTC.

The V gene is TRBV9, the J gene TRBJ2-7; the D is unclear. There are 11 residues in the CDR3. Germline values: CDR1 SGDLS, CDR2 YYNGEE. V was pared by 3 bases and J by 5 bases, with 6 bases between. The CDR3 DNA follows: TGTGCCAGCAGCGAATTGGACGAGCAGTACTTC. Translation gives CASSELDEQYF.